This T cell receptor (beta chain) came from a study of blood T cell repertoires in COVID-19. On the study more broadly: Spain, Italy and the United States supplied samples that represented acute and convalescent COVID-19. PBMCs, B-cell-depleted T cells, or T cells were the source of the cDNA or gDNA that made up the material.

Authors' processing steps: Reference gene primer amplification gave nucleated cell count estimates. TCRdb's table, derived via immunoSEQ multiplex PCR, lists solely in-frame clones and lacks some. Clone size and the V and J calls come from that table; the DNA yielded D and trimming. The sample shows around 230,000 clones, roughly 89% of them seen only once. This CDR3 is 13 amino acids long. V was shortened by 1 base and J by 5 bases, with 6 bases between the two germline ends. Germline loops: CDR1 LGHDT, CDR2 YNNKEL (reference sequence). The chain uses TRBV3-1 (or the pseudogene TRBV3-2) and TRBJ1-5; D not certain. The specimen was peripheral blood. This receptor was taken from a man aged 25-40 years who had recovered from COVID-19. This chain's CDR3 is CASSQGRHQPQHF. The CDR3 bases are TGTGCCAGCAGCCAAGGGAGACATCAGCCCCAGCATTTT.